This is a list of T cell receptor beta chains from one sample in a study of blood T cells in healthy people across ages. TCRdb processed the 5' RACE reads anew with MiXCR; each CDR3 protein has one entry. The sample lists over a million distinct CDR3 sequences, roughly 45% occurring once. Sequencing was carried out using blood. The receptors derive from a woman between 55 and 75 years old in good health. Both conserved end residues are part of each CDR3. D genes are given only for firm matches. Clone size, where shown, is once, few, many, or a class for clones that have expanded.

D	J	length	size	V	CDR3	DNA
TRBD1	TRBJ2-4	14	.	TRBV12-3/TRBV12-4	CASTRTGTLNEQYF	TGTGCCAGCACTCGGACAGGGACCCTCAATGAGCAGTACTTC
TRBD1	TRBJ2-7	14	many	TRBV10-1	CASSERGQGYEQYF	TGCGCCAGCAGTGAGAGAGGACAGGGGTACGAGCAGTACTTC
TRBD2	TRBJ2-3	12	many	TRBV29-1	CSVERGADTQYF	TGCAGCGTTGAACGGGGGGCAGATACGCAGTATTTT
.	TRBJ2-3	13	few	TRBV29-1	CSVVAEHGDTQYF	TGCAGCGTTGTGGCTGAGCATGGAGATACGCAGTATTTT
.	TRBJ2-7	12	.	TRBV29-1	CSVGGLTYEQYF	TGCAGCGTTGGAGGGCTCACCTACGAGCAGTACTTC
TRBD1	TRBJ1-5	14	.	TRBV6-1	CASRPQGINQPQHF	TGTGCCAGCCGACCACAGGGGATCAATCAGCCCCAGCATTTT
.	TRBJ2-7	13	many	TRBV7-9	CASSPRDIYEQYF	TGTGCCAGCTCACCAAGGGACATCTACGAGCAGTACTTC
.	TRBJ1-4	14	.	TRBV9	CASSSKGSNEKLFF	TGTGCCAGCAGCTCAAAAGGCTCTAATGAAAAACTGTTTTTT
TRBD1	TRBJ1-2	13	.	TRBV27	CASSTTGQYGYTF	TGTGCCAGCAGCACGACAGGGCAATATGGCTACACCTTC
.	TRBJ2-3	14	.	TRBV20-1	CSASAEASTDTQYF	TGCAGTGCTAGTGCGGAGGCGAGCACAGATACGCAGTATTTT
.	TRBJ1-3	14	.	TRBV10-3	CAISEDSSGNTIYF	TGTGCCATCAGTGAGGACAGCTCTGGAAACACCATATATTTT
TRBD1	TRBJ2-5	13	.	TRBV24-1	CATRQGAIYEQYF	TGTGCCACCAGACAGGGGGCAATCTATGAGCAGTACTTC
.	TRBJ2-2	16	.	TRBV5-1	CASSLDHRVLTGELFF	TGCGCCAGCAGCTTGGATCACAGGGTCCTAACCGGGGAGCTGTTTTTT
.	TRBJ2-1	12	.	TRBV12-3/TRBV12-4	CASSTTGSEQFF	TGTGCCAGCAGCACGACTGGGAGTGAGCAGTTCTTC
TRBD2	TRBJ2-7	15	few	TRBV20-1	CSARGLSGGPYEQYF	TGCAGTGCTAGAGGTCTATCGGGAGGACCGTACGAGCAGTACTTC
.	TRBJ2-3	12	few	TRBV5-5	CASSLPGATQYF	TGTGCCAGCAGCCTACCGGGAGCTACGCAGTATTTT
TRBD1	TRBJ2-7	15	few	TRBV28	CASTANQGAVHEQYF	TGTGCCAGCACCGCAAATCAGGGGGCGGTCCACGAGCAGTACTTC
.	TRBJ1-2	15	few	TRBV4-2	CASSQDPGVDYGYTF	TGTGCCAGCAGCCAAGATCCAGGAGTCGACTATGGCTACACCTTC
.	TRBJ2-5	15	few	TRBV4-1	CASSHRGGGKETQYF	TGCGCCAGCAGCCATCGGGGAGGAGGTAAAGAGACCCAGTACTTC
.	TRBJ1-2	17	.	TRBV4-1	CASSQEPGRLANYGYTF	TGCGCCAGCAGCCAAGAACCAGGGCGCCTAGCTAACTATGGCTACACCTTC
.	TRBJ2-5	14	.	TRBV9	CASSVGLLYNEQYF	TGTGCCAGCAGCGTAGGACTACTCTACAATGAGCAGTACTTC
TRBD2	TRBJ2-7	12	many	TRBV10-3	CAISVPGGEQYF	TGTGCCATCAGTGTCCCGGGGGGCGAGCAGTACTTC
TRBD1	TRBJ1-2	16	.	TRBV27	CASSFLPTDRSYGYTF	TGTGCCAGCAGTTTCCTCCCGACGGACAGGAGCTATGGCTACACCTTC
TRBD1	TRBJ2-7	14	few	TRBV27	CASSWTGDAAEQYF	TGTGCCAGCAGCTGGACAGGGGATGCGGCCGAGCAGTACTTC
.	TRBJ1-4	13	many	TRBV12-3/TRBV12-4	CASSPWNGEKLFF	TGTGCCAGCAGCCCCTGGAATGGAGAAAAACTGTTTTTT
TRBD2	TRBJ2-1	18	few	TRBV7-6	CASSISPGLAGGYNEQFF	TGTGCCAGCAGCATTTCTCCGGGACTAGCGGGAGGGTACAATGAGCAGTTCTTC
.	TRBJ1-5	14	.	TRBV7-4	CASSPPGKNQPQHF	TGTGCCAGCAGCCCACCGGGAAAAAATCAGCCCCAGCATTTT
.	TRBJ2-7	13	.	TRBV12-3/TRBV12-4	CASMGRGFYEQYF	TGTGCCAGCATGGGGAGGGGGTTTTACGAGCAGTACTTC
.	TRBJ1-2	12	many	TRBV29-1	CSVSQGTYGYTF	TGCAGCGTCTCCCAGGGGACCTATGGCTACACCTTC
.	TRBJ1-2	14	many	TRBV20-1	CSARPTGWRYGYTF	TGCAGTGCTAGACCCACAGGGTGGAGGTATGGCTACACCTTC
.	TRBJ2-1	14	.	TRBV3-1	CASSQEVVGNEQFF	TGTGCCAGCAGCCAAGAAGTTGTGGGCAATGAGCAGTTCTTC
TRBD1	TRBJ1-2	15	.	TRBV7-9	CASSIDREGVDGYTF	TGTGCCAGCAGCATCGACAGGGAGGGGGTTGATGGCTACACCTTC
TRBD1	TRBJ2-1	20	.	TRBV11-2	CASSRQGARAFLVADNEQFF	TGTGCCAGCAGCCGACAGGGGGCTAGGGCCTTTCTAGTAGCGGACAATGAGCAGTTCTTC
TRBD1	TRBJ2-7	16	.	TRBV27	CASSPRDRVKTYEQYF	TGTGCCAGCAGTCCCCGGGACAGGGTGAAGACCTACGAGCAGTACTTC
TRBD2	TRBJ2-1	14	few	TRBV6-5	CASRAAGNRDEQFF	TGTGCCAGCAGGGCAGCGGGAAATAGGGATGAGCAGTTCTTC
.	TRBJ2-7	15	.	TRBV7-8	CASSVMSGSSYEQYF	TGTGCCAGCAGCGTAATGTCCGGGAGCTCCTACGAGCAGTACTTC
.	TRBJ2-7	11	few	TRBV6-5	CASRDGYEQYF	TGTGCCAGCAGAGACGGCTACGAGCAGTACTTC
.	TRBJ2-7	11	.	TRBV30	CAWSPGYEQYF	TGTGCCTGGAGTCCAGGGTACGAGCAGTACTTC
TRBD2	TRBJ2-7	15	.	TRBV7-9	CASSLSSGTTYEQYF	TGTGCCAGCAGCTTATCTTCCGGGACTACGTACGAGCAGTACTTC
.	TRBJ1-2	14	.	TRBV9	CASSRDTSNYGYTF	TGTGCCAGCAGCCGGGACACCTCTAACTATGGCTACACCTTC
TRBD2	TRBJ2-1	17	.	TRBV12-3/TRBV12-4	CASRLTRLAGGYNEQFF	TGTGCCAGCAGATTGACCCGACTAGCGGGAGGGTACAATGAGCAGTTCTTC
.	TRBJ1-1	11	.	TRBV29-1	CSVEKNTEAFF	TGCAGCGTTGAAAAGAACACTGAAGCTTTCTTT
.	TRBJ1-2	15	.	TRBV2	CASSEGGGMAVVYTF	TGTGCCAGCAGTGAAGGAGGTGGCATGGCGGTTGTCTACACCTTC
.	TRBJ2-7	15	.	TRBV12-3/TRBV12-4	CASTRTVSSYNEQYF	TGTGCCAGCACCAGGACGGTGAGCTCCTACAATGAGCAGTACTTC
.	TRBJ1-4	13	.	TRBV20-1	CSALARAKEKLFF	TGCAGTGCCCTGGCCAGGGCGAAAGAAAAACTGTTTTTT
.	TRBJ2-7	20	.	TRBV4-1	CAGSQDLWGRGGRSSYEQYF	TGCGCCGGCAGCCAAGATTTATGGGGTAGGGGGGGCAGGAGCTCCTACGAGCAGTACTTC
TRBD1	TRBJ2-5	15	.	TRBV7-2	CASSLSSGGWETQYF	TGTGCCAGCAGCTTAAGTTCAGGGGGCTGGGAGACCCAGTACTTC
TRBD2	TRBJ2-2	17	.	TRBV4-2	CASSRVLAGGNTGELFF	TGTGCCAGCAGCAGAGTACTAGCGGGAGGGAACACCGGGGAGCTGTTTTTT
.	TRBJ2-5	12	few	TRBV20-1	CGIPTGLETQYF	TGCGGTATACCCACAGGGTTAGAGACCCAGTACTTC
TRBD1	TRBJ2-7	15	.	TRBV3-1	CASSEAGQGFYEQYF	TGTGCCAGCAGCGAAGCGGGACAGGGTTTCTACGAGCAGTACTTC
.	TRBJ2-1	10	.	TRBV20-1	CSARIGEQFF	TGCAGTGCTAGAATTGGAGAGCAGTTCTTC
TRBD1	TRBJ2-7	14	.	TRBV11-2	CASSSLGTAYEQYF	TGTGCCAGCAGCTCACTAGGGACAGCCTACGAGCAGTACTTC